This T cell receptor beta chain is from a study of CD8+ T cells in alopecia areata. Study at large: Oral tofacitinib, 5 to 10 mg twice daily, was given in an open-label trial.

V lost 1 base and J 1 base, leaving 4 bases between the germline ends. The CDR3 length is 13 residues. Looked up from germline, CDR1 is MNHEY and CDR2 is SVGAGI. Extracted RNA was reverse transcribed, and the resulting cDNA served as sequencing template. TCRdb's copy holds only in-frame clones and misses some; the assay was immunoSEQ multiplex PCR. The sample holds 90,000 or so clones, 44% seen once. The treatment: oral pan-JAK inhibitor, 5-10 mg twice daily. The study team obtained lesional scalp punch biopsies and peripheral blood from alopecia areata patients. As regards this clone: Its antigen is as yet unknown.

Study findings and constraints: Shared TCR sequences were less clear between patients than in mice, possibly partly from HLA diversity. Expanded CD8+ clones among the top 100, and scalp clonality, were significantly decreased by tofacitinib.

The sequences come from CD8+ T cells sorted from blood, collected at week 24, from a patient treated with tofacitinib. V gene TRBV6-5 combines with J gene TRBJ2-5; D unclear. This sequence was found in a human donor with alopecia areata. This CDR3 reads CASSYYSQETQYF. CDR3 in DNA: TGTGCCAGCAGTTACTACTCCCAAGAGACCCAGTACTTC.